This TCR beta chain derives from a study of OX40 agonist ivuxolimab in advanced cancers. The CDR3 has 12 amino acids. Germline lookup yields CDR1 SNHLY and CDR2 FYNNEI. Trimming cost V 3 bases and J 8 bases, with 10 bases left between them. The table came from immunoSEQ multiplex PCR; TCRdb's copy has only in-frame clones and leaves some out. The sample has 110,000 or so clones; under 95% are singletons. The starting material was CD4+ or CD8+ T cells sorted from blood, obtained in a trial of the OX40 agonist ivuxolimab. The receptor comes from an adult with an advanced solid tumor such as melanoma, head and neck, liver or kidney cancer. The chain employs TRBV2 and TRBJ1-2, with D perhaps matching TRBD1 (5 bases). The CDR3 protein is CASSDQGWGYTF. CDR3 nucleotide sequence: TGTGCCAGCAGTGACCAGGGTTGGGGCTACACCTTC.